The entry below gives a single T cell receptor beta chain sequence along with its context. The antigen remains undetermined. Measured with immunoSEQ multiplex PCR; TCRdb has only the in-frame clones, and not every one. The sample records 130,000 or so clones, around 88% being singletons. With 7 bases clipped from V and 10 bases from J, the junction kept 9 bases outside the gene matches. This CDR3 is 13 amino acids long. The sample is drawn from a study of T cell responses to AZD1222 COVID-19 vaccine. Notes on the study in general: Just 5 to 7 people given AZD1222 tested seropositive at baseline. Unmutated variant regions are reportedly targeted by nearly half of spike-specific TCRs.

The material was peripheral blood, obtained on day 0 of MenACWY control vaccination. This chain joins TRBV12-3 or TRBV12-4 and TRBJ2-1; TRBD1 matches 8 bases. The TCR originated in an adult in good health. CDR3 loop: CASTTLGTGEQFF. The CDR3 DNA reads TGTGCCAGCACCACGCTAGGGACAGGCGAGCAGTTCTTC.